This T cell receptor beta chain stems from a study of blood T cell repertoires in COVID-19. Study in general: Nucleic acid was either cDNA or gDNA, and it came from T cells, B-cell-depleted T cells, or PBMCs.

The germline V gene has CDR1 SGHRS and CDR2 YFSETQ. V lost 6 bases and J 4 bases, leaving 22 bases between the germline ends. The CDR3 spans 16 residues. In the authors' methods: Nucleated cell number was recorded as an estimate derived from reference gene primer amplification. Only in-frame clones appear in the TCRdb table, and some are missing; sequencing was by immunoSEQ multiplex PCR. V, J and clone size are those of that table, while D and trimming were read from the DNA. The sample has some 280,000 clones; about nine tenths are singletons. V is TRBV5-1 and J is TRBJ2-5; weak D call: TRBD1 (5 bases). Material: peripheral blood. The clonotype originates from a woman aged 40-49 years who had recovered from COVID-19. The CDR3 sequence is CASTDPSQDIGETQYF. CDR3 bases: TGCGCCAGCACCGACCCCTCCCAGGACATAGGAGAGACCCAGTACTTC.